These 18 T cell receptor beta chains originate from one sample sequenced in a study of blood T cells in healthy people across ages. Combining a sample-barcoded 5' primer with a J-beta primer mix, a second PCR ran for 7 to 11 cycles. One entry per CDR3 protein results from TCRdb running MiXCR on the 5' RACE reads. The profile shows hundreds of thousands of distinct CDR3 sequences, around 24% of them singletons. These data were also filed under a second study, of T cells of mothers and their children.

Sequenced sample: blood. These receptor sequences come from a boy between 10 and 17 years old in good health.

This chain connects TRBV12-3 or TRBV12-4 to TRBJ2-3; TRBD2 matches 16 bases. The V and J ends lost 6 bases and 6 bases, in that order; junction bases with no gene match: 18. This CDR3 is built from 20 residues. CDR3 residues: CASRRTGRGLAGGQVDTQYF. DNA for the CDR3: TGTGCCAGCAGACGGACAGGTCGGGGACTAGCGGGGGGGCAAGTTGATACGCAGTATTTT.

The chain joins TRBV20-1 to TRBJ2-7; TRBD1 matches 7 bases. CDR1 is DFQATT, CDR2 SNEGSKA, per germline (reference sequence). V was pared by 4 bases and J by 5 bases, with 8 bases of the junction left unmatched. This CDR3 region has 13 residues. CDR3 residues: CSATHRGSDEQYF. CDR3 in DNA: TGCAGTGCTACCCACAGGGGAAGCGACGAGCAGTACTTC.

This clonotype was detected many times. The chain is built from TRBV14 and TRBJ2-1; no clear D gene. Germline CDR1 is SGHDN and CDR2 is FVKESK. The CDR3 is 16 residues long. The germline V and J ends were trimmed by 6 bases and 0 bases, with 15 bases remaining between them. CDR3 in DNA: TGTGCCAGCAGTCGCCGACCTGATCTCTCCTACAATGAGCAGTTCTTC. As protein: CASSRRPDLSYNEQFF.

This rearrangement joins TRBV5-1 to TRBJ2-2; 7 bases match TRBD2. The germline V gene encodes CDR1 SGHRS and CDR2 YFSETQ. V was pared by 4 bases and J by 4 bases, with 7 bases of the junction left unmatched. The CDR3 loop spans 15 amino acids. CDR3 sequence reads: CASSLGLTFTGELFF. In DNA form, the CDR3 reads TGCGCCAGCAGCCTGGGACTAACCTTCACCGGGGAGCTGTTTTTT.

About this clonotype: Relative to the germline gene, one junction end is altered; a read error may explain this. The chain carries TRBV6-1 and TRBJ2-2; 7 bases agree with TRBD2. Germline assignment: CDR1 MNHNS and CDR2 SASEGT. This CDR3 has 14 amino acids. The DNA for the CDR3 is TGTGTCAGCAGTCGGGACTATTCCACCGGGGAGCTGTTTTTT. This encodes CVSSRDYSTGELFF.

The gene calls are TRBV14 and TRBJ1-1; D remains unclear. Trimming took off 10 bases at V and 1 base at J, with 13 bases between the two ends. The CDR3 spans 13 residues. Germline assignment: CDR1 SGHDN and CDR2 FVKESK. CDR3: CATAYQTNTEAFF. In DNA, the CDR3 is TGTGCCACAGCGTATCAGACGAACACTGAAGCTTTCTTT.

This clonotype has only a few counts. J is TRBJ2-6 and V is TRBV29-1, with D possibly matching TRBD2 (5 bases). Per the germline V gene, CDR1 is SQVTM and CDR2 is ANQGSEA. The CDR3 spans 12 residues. Between the trimmed V and J ends, which lost 3 bases and 10 bases, there was a span of 10 bases. CDR3 sequence: CSVEEDGNVLTF. The CDR3 DNA follows: TGCAGCGTTGAGGAGGACGGGAACGTCCTGACTTTC.

The chain uses TRBV5-1 and TRBJ1-1; unclear D gene. The V end was cut by 2 bases, the J end by 0 bases, with 14 bases between. This CDR3 contains 16 residues. Germline V gene sequence: CDR1 SGHRS, CDR2 YFSETQ. CDR3 sequence reads: CASSFTPGLMNTEAFF. CDR3 in DNA: TGCGCCAGCAGCTTTACCCCCGGCCTGATGAACACTGAAGCTTTCTTT.

This clonotype was counted a few times. This chain uses TRBV10-1 with TRBJ2-5, with D perhaps matching TRBD2 (6 bases). Germline V lookup: CDR1 WNHNN, CDR2 SYGVQD (reference sequence). This CDR3 region has 15 residues. The V end lost 6 bases, the J end lost 3 bases, and 17 bases lay between the germline ends. CDR3 in amino acids: CASSPESGWEETQYF. As DNA, the CDR3 is TGCGCCAGCAGCCCCGAGAGCGGGTGGGAAGAGACCCAGTACTTC.

This clonotype was detected only once. The rearrangement links TRBV12-3 or TRBV12-4 to TRBJ2-5; no clear D gene. Deletions cut 3 bases from V and 5 bases from J, with 19 bases between. The CDR3 extends over 16 amino acids. The CDR3 region is CASSFWGSTPPETQYF. The CDR3 DNA follows: TGTGCCAGCAGTTTTTGGGGTTCCACGCCACCCGAGACCCAGTACTTC.

The rearrangement uses TRBV27 and TRBJ2-5, with 7 bases identical to TRBD1. The closer fit of TRBJ2-1 to the DNA end suggests the J call may be wrong. The CDR3 length is 14 residues. Germline-derived CDR1 and CDR2 are MNHEY and SMNVEV (reference sequence). The CDR3 coding sequence is TGTGCCTCCCGAGGGACAGCGATTTACAATGAGCAGTTCTTC. This translates into CASRGTAIYNEQFF.

The chain has TRBV29-1 and TRBJ2-3; 12 nucleotides agree with TRBD1. The V and J ends lost 8 bases and 4 bases, in that order; junction bases with no gene match: 7. The germline gives CDR1 SQVTM, CDR2 ANQGSEA. The CDR3 extends over 14 amino acids. CDR3 region: CSTPGTGGPDTQYF. The DNA of the CDR3 is TGCAGCACTCCCGGGACAGGGGGCCCAGATACGCAGTATTTT.

In its sample, this clonotype was seen a few times. The CDR3 end shows no conserved phenylalanine or tryptophan, and so a read error is likely. This chain connects TRBV24-1 to TRBJ2-3; 10 positions agree with TRBD1. Germline CDR1 and CDR2: KGHDR and SFDVKD. Trimming cost V 0 bases and J 5 bases; bases outside gene matches: 4. The CDR3 is made up of 16 amino acids. The CDR3 nucleotides are TGTGCCACCAGTGATTTGCAGGGGGACAGGGGAGATACGCAGTATCTT. Protein sequence: CATSDLQGDRGDTQYL.

The chain joins TRBV7-9 to TRBJ2-7; the D call may be TRBD1 or TRBD2 (6 bases each). In germline, CDR1 is SEHNR, CDR2 FQNEAQ (reference sequence). Between the trimmed V and J ends, which lost 4 bases and 0 bases, there was a span of 19 bases. CDR3 length: 17 amino acids. CDR3 in DNA: TGTGCCAGCAGCTCTCCTGTTGCGGGACAAATCTCCTACGAGCAGTACTTC. Translation gives CASSSPVAGQISYEQYF.

This sequence joins TRBV7-2 and TRBJ1-2, with 7 positions matching TRBD1. This CDR3 has 14 amino acids. Losses at the gene ends were 1 base for V and 7 bases for J; bases not matched to a gene: 6. Per the germline V gene, CDR1 is SGHTA and CDR2 is FQGNSA. The CDR3 nucleotides are TGTGCCAGCAGCTTAGGAAGGGGGCGGGCTGGCTACACCTTC. It yields the protein CASSLGRGRAGYTF. Full variable domain (rest looked up from reference TRBV7-2 and TRBJ1-2): GAGVSQSPSNKVTEKGKDVELRCDPISGHTALYWYRQSLGQGLEFLIYFQGNSAPDKSGLPSDRFSAERTGGSVSTLTIQRTQQEDSAVYLCASSLGRGRAGYTFGSGTRLTVV.

This clonotype came up a few times. The CDR3 loop is CASSSQGREGYTF. The CDR3 coding sequence is TGTGCCAGCTCATCCCAGGGGCGGGAAGGCTACACCTTC. The chain uses TRBV18 and TRBJ1-2; D is possibly TRBD1 (6 bases). Between the trimmed V and J ends, which lost 5 bases and 8 bases, there was a span of 15 bases. The germline V gene has CDR1 KGHSH and CDR2 LQKENI. The CDR3 sequence is 13 residues long.

This chain connects TRBV6-1 to TRBJ2-5; D possibly matches TRBD1 or TRBD2 (6 bases each). CDR1 and CDR2 from the germline V gene are MNHNS and SASEGT. The V end lost 6 bases, the J end lost 5 bases, and 13 bases lay between the germline ends. The length of the CDR3 is 13 residues. CDR3 amino acids: CASRAPGAETQYF. CDR3 bases: TGTGCCAGCAGGGCCCCGGGGGCCGAGACCCAGTACTTC.

The chain links TRBV3-1 to TRBJ1-2; D perhaps matches TRBD1 (6 bases). This CDR3 contains 14 residues. Trimming removed 2 bases from V and 4 bases from J, with 11 bases in between. Germline CDR1 reads LGHDT; CDR2 reads YNNKEL (reference sequence). CDR3 in amino acids: CASSQNTGTYGYTF. The CDR3 DNA is TGTGCCAGCAGCCAAAACACAGGGACCTATGGCTACACCTTC.